Listed below are T cell receptor beta chains from one sample, sequenced in a study of CD8+CD57+ T cells in acquired aplastic anemia. TCRdb re-called the reads through MiXCR, storing one row per CDR3 protein. The sample consists of some 160,000 distinct CDR3 sequences, around 50% of them appearing once. Sequenced material: sorted CD4+, CD8+, or CD8+CD57+ T cells (not recorded which) from PBMCs. The receptors were sampled from a human donor with aplastic anemia. CDR3s include the opening cysteine and the closing phenylalanine or tryptophan. The order of the fields is D gene, V gene, J gene, clone size, CDR3 DNA, CDR3 protein. A D gene is named only where the DNA matches it firmly. The size field is filled for only some rows; it gives once, few, many or a size class.

d_call: NA
v_call: TRBV20-1
j_call: TRBJ1-1
clone_size: NA
cdr3_nt: TGCAGTGCTAGGATTGCGGTAAGAGGAAACACTGAAGCTTTCTTT
cdr3_aa: CSARIAVRGNTEAFF

d_call: NA
v_call: TRBV5-1
j_call: TRBJ2-3
clone_size: many
cdr3_nt: TGCGCCAGCAGCTTGTCCCGCGGTACTACAGATACGCAGTATTTT
cdr3_aa: CASSLSRGTTDTQYF

d_call: TRBD2
v_call: TRBV19
j_call: TRBJ2-7
clone_size: NA
cdr3_nt: TGTGCCAGTAGGGAGTCAGCGGGGGGATCCTACGAGCAGTACTTC
cdr3_aa: CASRESAGGSYEQYF

d_call: TRBD2
v_call: TRBV6-1
j_call: TRBJ2-3
clone_size: NA
cdr3_nt: TGTGCCAGCAGGCGACTAGCCCGCACAGATACGCAGTATTTT
cdr3_aa: CASRRLARTDTQYF

d_call: TRBD1
v_call: TRBV2
j_call: TRBJ1-6
clone_size: NA
cdr3_nt: TGTGCCAGCAGACCAGGGACAGCTTATAATTCACCCCTCCACTTT
cdr3_aa: CASRPGTAYNSPLHF

d_call: NA
v_call: TRBV7-3
j_call: TRBJ2-7
clone_size: many
cdr3_nt: TGTGCCAGCAGCTCCTCCGGGACCTCGGGATCCTACGAGCAGTACTTC
cdr3_aa: CASSSSGTSGSYEQYF

d_call: TRBD1
v_call: TRBV29-1
j_call: TRBJ1-4
clone_size: many
cdr3_nt: TGCAGCGGCCTCCCCCGACAGGGGGAAAAACTGTTTTTT
cdr3_aa: CSGLPRQGEKLFF

d_call: NA
v_call: TRBV29-1
j_call: TRBJ2-7
clone_size: few
cdr3_nt: TGCAGCGTTGCCGGGATTGCCTACGAGCAGTACTTC
cdr3_aa: CSVAGIAYEQYF

d_call: NA
v_call: TRBV2
j_call: TRBJ1-5
clone_size: few
cdr3_nt: TGTGCCAGCAGTGATCTTTATAGCAATCAGCCCCAGCATTTT
cdr3_aa: CASSDLYSNQPQHF

d_call: NA
v_call: TRBV2
j_call: TRBJ2-7
clone_size: many
cdr3_nt: TGTGCCAGCAGTAACTACGAGCAGTACTTC
cdr3_aa: CASSNYEQYF

d_call: TRBD2
v_call: TRBV6-1
j_call: TRBJ2-2
clone_size: many
cdr3_nt: TGTGCCAGCAGTGGGACTAGCGGCGCGAACACCGGGGAGCTGTTTTTT
cdr3_aa: CASSGTSGANTGELFF

d_call: NA
v_call: TRBV28
j_call: TRBJ2-5
clone_size: NA
cdr3_nt: TGTGCCAGCAGTTCACCACAGGGTTGGGGAAGTCGTCCGGAGACCCAGTACTTC
cdr3_aa: CASSSPQGWGSRPETQYF

d_call: TRBD1
v_call: TRBV10-3
j_call: TRBJ1-1
clone_size: NA
cdr3_nt: TGTGCCATCAGTAAGCAGGACAGGGACACTGAAGCTTTCTTT
cdr3_aa: CAISKQDRDTEAFF

d_call: TRBD1
v_call: TRBV2
j_call: TRBJ2-5
clone_size: few
cdr3_nt: TGTGCCAGTAAGACAGGGAGACAAGAGACCCAGTACTTC
cdr3_aa: CASKTGRQETQYF

d_call: TRBD2
v_call: TRBV6-5
j_call: TRBJ2-1
clone_size: many
cdr3_nt: TGTGCCAGCAGTTACCCCCGGACTAGCGGTTCCAATGAGCAGTTCTTC
cdr3_aa: CASSYPRTSGSNEQFF

d_call: NA
v_call: TRBV20-1
j_call: TRBJ2-7
clone_size: NA
cdr3_nt: TGCAGTGCAGGAGGGGGACCCTACCCCTACGAGCAGCACTTC
cdr3_aa: CSAGGGPYPYEQHF

d_call: NA
v_call: TRBV6-1
j_call: TRBJ1-1
clone_size: many
cdr3_nt: TGTGCCAGCAGCCGACAGGCCTCTGAAGCTTTCTTT
cdr3_aa: CASSRQASEAFF

d_call: NA
v_call: TRBV20-1
j_call: TRBJ2-3
clone_size: NA
cdr3_nt: TGCAGTGCTAAATGGGACTTCGCTAGCACAGATACGCAGTATTTT
cdr3_aa: CSAKWDFASTDTQYF

d_call: NA
v_call: TRBV4-3
j_call: TRBJ2-1
clone_size: NA
cdr3_nt: TGCGCCAGCAGCCAAGAGACTAGGCGGCAGTTCTTC
cdr3_aa: CASSQETRRQFF

d_call: NA
v_call: TRBV9
j_call: TRBJ2-1
clone_size: many
cdr3_nt: TGTGCCAGCAGCGTAGTAAGGGGAGATTACAATGAGCAGTTCTTC
cdr3_aa: CASSVVRGDYNEQFF

d_call: TRBD1
v_call: TRBV30
j_call: TRBJ1-2
clone_size: many
cdr3_nt: TGTGCCTGGAATACGGGACAGTACTATGGCTACACCTTC
cdr3_aa: CAWNTGQYYGYTF

d_call: NA
v_call: TRBV19
j_call: TRBJ2-3
clone_size: NA
cdr3_nt: TGTGCCAGTAGTACCCGGGACACAATAATCACAGATACGCAGTATTTT
cdr3_aa: CASSTRDTIITDTQYF

d_call: NA
v_call: TRBV20-1
j_call: TRBJ2-7
clone_size: NA
cdr3_nt: TGCAGTGCTAGTAACGGGGGCTCCTACGAGCAGTACTTC
cdr3_aa: CSASNGGSYEQYF

d_call: NA
v_call: TRBV7-2
j_call: TRBJ2-5
clone_size: many
cdr3_nt: TGTGCCAGCAGCTTAGCAGGCGGTAAAGAGACCCAGTACTTC
cdr3_aa: CASSLAGGKETQYF

d_call: NA
v_call: TRBV7-6
j_call: TRBJ2-7
clone_size: NA
cdr3_nt: TGTGCCAGCAGCCCCAACGGCGGGAACGAGCAGTACTTC
cdr3_aa: CASSPNGGNEQYF

d_call: NA
v_call: TRBV20-1
j_call: TRBJ1-1
clone_size: few
cdr3_nt: TGCAGTTCAGCCGTGAACACTGAAGCTTTCTTT
cdr3_aa: CSSAVNTEAFF

d_call: NA
v_call: TRBV29-1
j_call: TRBJ2-2
clone_size: NA
cdr3_nt: TGCAGCGCTGGTTTGAGGCGAGGCACCGGGGATCTGTTTTTT
cdr3_aa: CSAGLRRGTGDLFF

d_call: NA
v_call: TRBV7-2
j_call: TRBJ2-7
clone_size: many
cdr3_nt: TGTGCCAGCAGGGAAACAGGGTTTAATGAGCAGTACTTC
cdr3_aa: CASRETGFNEQYF

d_call: TRBD2
v_call: TRBV15
j_call: TRBJ2-5
clone_size: few
cdr3_nt: TGTGCCACCAGCGAGCCGGGAAGCGGGAGGGCCTTAGGGACCCAGTACTTC
cdr3_aa: CATSEPGSGRALGTQYF

d_call: NA
v_call: TRBV20-1
j_call: TRBJ1-6
clone_size: many
cdr3_nt: TGCAGTGCTAGGAGCGGGGGCGATTCACCCCTCCACTTT
cdr3_aa: CSARSGGDSPLHF

d_call: TRBD1
v_call: TRBV7-3
j_call: TRBJ1-3
clone_size: many
cdr3_nt: TGTGCCAGCGGGACAGGGACCTCTGGAAACACCATATATTTT
cdr3_aa: CASGTGTSGNTIYF

d_call: NA
v_call: TRBV4-2
j_call: TRBJ1-6
clone_size: many
cdr3_nt: TGTGCCAGCAGCCAAGAGAGGCTAGGGGCATCAAATTCACCCCTCCACTTT
cdr3_aa: CASSQERLGASNSPLHF

d_call: NA
v_call: TRBV2
j_call: TRBJ1-1
clone_size: NA
cdr3_nt: TGTGCCAGCAGTGAAGCCGCCGCGGTGAACACTGAAGCTTTCTTT
cdr3_aa: CASSEAAAVNTEAFF

d_call: NA
v_call: TRBV15
j_call: TRBJ1-5
clone_size: NA
cdr3_nt: TGTGCCACCAGCAGACGGGCTAGCAATCAGCCCCAGCATTTT
cdr3_aa: CATSRRASNQPQHF

d_call: NA
v_call: TRBV19
j_call: TRBJ2-7
clone_size: many
cdr3_nt: TGTGCCAGTAGTGCGACTAACCGGGGGCAGTACTTC
cdr3_aa: CASSATNRGQYF

d_call: NA
v_call: TRBV14
j_call: TRBJ2-2
clone_size: many
cdr3_nt: TGTGCCAGCAGCGTCCTAGTGGGGAACACCGGGGAGCTGTTTTTT
cdr3_aa: CASSVLVGNTGELFF

d_call: NA
v_call: TRBV5-4
j_call: TRBJ2-7
clone_size: many
cdr3_nt: TGTGCCAGCAGCCCGAAACAGGGCTTCGAGCAGTACTTC
cdr3_aa: CASSPKQGFEQYF

d_call: NA
v_call: TRBV20-1
j_call: TRBJ1-2
clone_size: NA
cdr3_nt: TGCAGTGCTCGGGACGCCTCTAACTATGGCTACACCTTC
cdr3_aa: CSARDASNYGYTF

d_call: TRBD1
v_call: TRBV12-3/TRBV12-4
j_call: TRBJ2-1
clone_size: NA
cdr3_nt: TGTGCCAGCAGCTTAGAGGGGGCCCACAATGAGCAGTTCTTC
cdr3_aa: CASSLEGAHNEQFF

d_call: TRBD1
v_call: TRBV15
j_call: TRBJ1-3
clone_size: few
cdr3_nt: TGTGCCACCAGCGGGACAGGGGGAAACACCATATATTTT
cdr3_aa: CATSGTGGNTIYF

d_call: NA
v_call: TRBV20-1
j_call: TRBJ1-3
clone_size: NA
cdr3_nt: TGCAGTGCGTCCTCGAGACACCTAAGCTCTGGAAACACCATATATTTT
cdr3_aa: CSASSRHLSSGNTIYF

d_call: TRBD1
v_call: TRBV10-1
j_call: TRBJ1-1
clone_size: few
cdr3_nt: TGCGCCAGCAGTGAGGCCGACAGGGTGGGCACTGAAGCTTTCTTT
cdr3_aa: CASSEADRVGTEAFF

d_call: NA
v_call: TRBV2
j_call: TRBJ2-5
clone_size: NA
cdr3_nt: TGTGCCACCAGAGTGGAGGTTTGGGAGACCCAGTACTTC
cdr3_aa: CATRVEVWETQYF

d_call: NA
v_call: TRBV12-3/TRBV12-4
j_call: TRBJ2-2
clone_size: many
cdr3_nt: TGTGCCAGCACCAATCTAGCAGGGGACACCGGGGAGCTGTTTTTT
cdr3_aa: CASTNLAGDTGELFF

d_call: NA
v_call: TRBV7-2
j_call: TRBJ2-3
clone_size: once
cdr3_nt: TGTGCCAGCAGCTTAGCGACTCGGATCACAGATACGCAGTATTTT
cdr3_aa: CASSLATRITDTQYF

d_call: NA
v_call: TRBV7-2
j_call: TRBJ2-1
clone_size: many
cdr3_nt: TGTGCCAGCAGCTTATCTTGGACGGGATACAATGAGCAGTTCTTC
cdr3_aa: CASSLSWTGYNEQFF

d_call: NA
v_call: TRBV5-5
j_call: TRBJ1-2
clone_size: many
cdr3_nt: TGTGCCAGCAGCTTTCAAGGACGGCAATCCTATGGCTACACCTTC
cdr3_aa: CASSFQGRQSYGYTF

d_call: NA
v_call: TRBV19
j_call: TRBJ1-3
clone_size: many
cdr3_nt: TGTGCCAGTAGTTTGGGGGGGCGCGGAAACACCATATATTTT
cdr3_aa: CASSLGGRGNTIYF

d_call: NA
v_call: TRBV10-2
j_call: TRBJ1-2
clone_size: NA
cdr3_nt: TGCGCCAGCAAGTCCCCGGACAACGAGCCCTATGGCTACACCTTC
cdr3_aa: CASKSPDNEPYGYTF

d_call: NA
v_call: TRBV4-1
j_call: TRBJ1-1
clone_size: NA
cdr3_nt: TGCGCCAGCAGCAGACAGGAACGGACACCTGAAGCTTTCTTT
cdr3_aa: CASSRQERTPEAFF

d_call: TRBD2
v_call: TRBV12-3/TRBV12-4
j_call: TRBJ2-1
clone_size: NA
cdr3_nt: TGTGCCAGCAATTCGACTAGCGGGAGGGCCCGGCTCCACAATGAGCAGTTCTTC
cdr3_aa: CASNSTSGRARLHNEQFF

d_call: TRBD2
v_call: TRBV12-3/TRBV12-4
j_call: TRBJ2-7
clone_size: many
cdr3_nt: TGTGCCAGCAGTTTGCGGGAGCTCTACGAGCAGTACTTC
cdr3_aa: CASSLRELYEQYF

d_call: NA
v_call: TRBV6-1
j_call: TRBJ2-7
clone_size: many
cdr3_nt: TGTGCCAGCAGTGTACAGGAGCCCTACGAGCAGTACTTC
cdr3_aa: CASSVQEPYEQYF